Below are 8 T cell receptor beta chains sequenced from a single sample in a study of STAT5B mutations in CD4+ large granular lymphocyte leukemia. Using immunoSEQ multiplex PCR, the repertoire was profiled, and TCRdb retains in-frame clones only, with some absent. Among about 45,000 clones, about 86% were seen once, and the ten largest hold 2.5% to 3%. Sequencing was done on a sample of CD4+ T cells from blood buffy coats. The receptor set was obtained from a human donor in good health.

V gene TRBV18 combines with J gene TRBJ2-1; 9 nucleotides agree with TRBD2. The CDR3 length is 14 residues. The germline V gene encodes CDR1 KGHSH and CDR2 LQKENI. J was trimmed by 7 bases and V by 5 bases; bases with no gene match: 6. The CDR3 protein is CASSYSGSGNEQFF. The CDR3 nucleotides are TGTGCCAGCTCATATAGCGGGAGCGGGAATGAGCAGTTCTTC. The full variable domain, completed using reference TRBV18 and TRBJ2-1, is NAGVMQNPRHLVRRRGQEARLRCSPMKGHSHVYWYRQLPEEGLKFMVYLQKENIIDESGMPKERFSAEFPKEGPSILRIQQVVRGDSAAYFCASSYSGSGNEQFFGPGTRLTVL.

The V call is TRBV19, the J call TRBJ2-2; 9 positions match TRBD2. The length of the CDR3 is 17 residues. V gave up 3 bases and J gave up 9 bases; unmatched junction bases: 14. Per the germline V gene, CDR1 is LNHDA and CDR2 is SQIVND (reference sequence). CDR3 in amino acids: CASSILLAGVGGRELFF. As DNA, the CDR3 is TGTGCCAGTAGTATTCTATTAGCGGGAGTGGGGGGCCGGGAGCTGTTTTTT.

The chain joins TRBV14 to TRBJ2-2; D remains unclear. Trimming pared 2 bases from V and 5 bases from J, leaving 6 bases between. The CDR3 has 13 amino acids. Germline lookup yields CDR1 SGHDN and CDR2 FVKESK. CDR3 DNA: TGTGCCAGCAGCCAAAGCAGAACCGGGGAGCTGTTTTTT. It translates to CASSQSRTGELFF.

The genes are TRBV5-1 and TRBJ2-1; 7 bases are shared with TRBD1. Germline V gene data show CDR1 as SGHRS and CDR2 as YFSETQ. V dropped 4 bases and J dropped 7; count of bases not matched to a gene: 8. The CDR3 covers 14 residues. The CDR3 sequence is CASSEQGFANEQFF. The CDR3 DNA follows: TGCGCCAGCAGCGAACAGGGGTTTGCGAATGAGCAGTTCTTC.

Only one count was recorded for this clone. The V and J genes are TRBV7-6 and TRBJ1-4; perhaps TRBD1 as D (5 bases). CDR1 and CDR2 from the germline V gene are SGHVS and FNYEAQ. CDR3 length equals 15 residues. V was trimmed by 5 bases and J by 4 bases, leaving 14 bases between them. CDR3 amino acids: CASSPRAGYNEKLFF. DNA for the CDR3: TGTGCCAGCAGCCCTAGGGCAGGGTATAATGAAAAACTGTTTTTT. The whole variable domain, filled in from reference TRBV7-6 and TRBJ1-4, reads GAGVSQSPRYKVTKRGQDVALRCDPISGHVSLYWYRQALGQGPEFLTYFNYEAQQDKSGLPNDRFSAERPEGSISTLTIQRTEQRDSAMYRCASSPRAGYNEKLFFGSGTQLSVL.

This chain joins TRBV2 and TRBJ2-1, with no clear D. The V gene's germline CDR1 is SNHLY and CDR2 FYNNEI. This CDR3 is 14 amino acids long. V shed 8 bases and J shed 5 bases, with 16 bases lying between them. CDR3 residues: CASSLLGRNNEQFF. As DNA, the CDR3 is TGTGCCAGCTCTCTCCTTGGGCGGAACAATGAGCAGTTCTTC.

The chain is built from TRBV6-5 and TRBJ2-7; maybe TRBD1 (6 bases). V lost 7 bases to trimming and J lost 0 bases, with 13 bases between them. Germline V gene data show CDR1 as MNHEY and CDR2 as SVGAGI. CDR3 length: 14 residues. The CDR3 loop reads CASNEQGYSYEQYF. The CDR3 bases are TGTGCCAGCAACGAACAGGGTTACTCCTACGAGCAGTACTTC.

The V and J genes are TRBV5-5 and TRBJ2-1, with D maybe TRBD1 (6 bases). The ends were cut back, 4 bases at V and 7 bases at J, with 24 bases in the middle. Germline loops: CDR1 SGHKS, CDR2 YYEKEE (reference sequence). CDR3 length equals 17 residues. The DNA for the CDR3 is TGTGCCAGCAGCCCGTACTCGTACGCAGGGGCCCTAAATGAGCAGTTCTTC. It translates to CASSPYSYAGALNEQFF.